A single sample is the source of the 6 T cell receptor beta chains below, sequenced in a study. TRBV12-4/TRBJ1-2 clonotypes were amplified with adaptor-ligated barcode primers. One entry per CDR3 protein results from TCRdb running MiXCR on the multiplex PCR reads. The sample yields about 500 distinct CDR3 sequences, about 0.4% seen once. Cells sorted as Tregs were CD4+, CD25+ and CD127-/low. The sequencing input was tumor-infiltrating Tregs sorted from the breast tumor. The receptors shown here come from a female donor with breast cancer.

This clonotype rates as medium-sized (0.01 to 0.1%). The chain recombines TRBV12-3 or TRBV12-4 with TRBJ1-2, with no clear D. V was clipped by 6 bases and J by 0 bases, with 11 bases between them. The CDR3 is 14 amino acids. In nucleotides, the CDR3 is TGTGCCAGCAGGGACTCTGTGGCTAACTATGGCTACACCTTC. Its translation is CASRDSVANYGYTF.

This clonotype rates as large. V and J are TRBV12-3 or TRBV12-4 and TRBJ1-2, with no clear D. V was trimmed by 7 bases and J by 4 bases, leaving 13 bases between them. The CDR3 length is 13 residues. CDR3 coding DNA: TGTGCCAGCACCGAGGCGGAGCGCTATGGCTACACCTTC. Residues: CASTEAERYGYTF.

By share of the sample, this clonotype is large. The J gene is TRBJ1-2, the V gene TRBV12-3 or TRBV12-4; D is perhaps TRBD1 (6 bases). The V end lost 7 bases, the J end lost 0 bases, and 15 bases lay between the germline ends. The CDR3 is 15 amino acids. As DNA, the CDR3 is TGTGCCAGCACCTTGGCGGACAGATCTAACTATGGCTACACCTTC. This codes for CASTLADRSNYGYTF.

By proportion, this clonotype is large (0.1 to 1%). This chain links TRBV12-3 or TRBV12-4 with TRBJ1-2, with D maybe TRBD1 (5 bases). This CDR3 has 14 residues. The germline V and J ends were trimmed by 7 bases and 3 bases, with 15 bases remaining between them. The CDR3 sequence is CASNSDNGHYGYTF. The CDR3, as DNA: TGTGCCAGCAACTCGGACAATGGACACTATGGCTACACCTTC.

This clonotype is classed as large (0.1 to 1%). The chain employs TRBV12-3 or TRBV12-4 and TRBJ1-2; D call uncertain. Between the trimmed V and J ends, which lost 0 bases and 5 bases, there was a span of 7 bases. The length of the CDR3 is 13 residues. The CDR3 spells CASSLAAVYGYTF. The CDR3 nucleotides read TGTGCCAGCAGTTTAGCGGCGGTTTATGGCTACACCTTC.

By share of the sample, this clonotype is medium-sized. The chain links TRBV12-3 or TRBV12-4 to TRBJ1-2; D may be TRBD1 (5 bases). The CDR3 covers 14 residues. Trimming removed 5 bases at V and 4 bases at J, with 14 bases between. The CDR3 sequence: CASSRTGGSYGYTF. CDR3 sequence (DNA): TGTGCCAGCAGTCGTACAGGAGGCTCCTATGGCTACACCTTC.